This T cell receptor beta chain was observed in a study of T cells after posttransplantation cyclophosphamide. Repertoires were generated with immunoSEQ multiplex PCR, while TCRdb's copy carries only in-frame clones and drops some. This repertoire holds about 40,000 clones, and none appear only once. Germline CDR1 LGHNA, CDR2 YNFKEQ. V shed 0 bases and J shed 7 bases, with 6 bases lying between them. CDR3 length: 13 amino acids. The sample holds many counts of this clone. The clonotype was recovered from a man aged 25-45 years in good health and a related stem cell transplant donor. Input material: PBMCs. The V gene is TRBV4-2, the J gene TRBJ1-4; D uncertain. CDR3 in amino acids: CASSQDYSEKLFF. The CDR3 bases are TGTGCCAGCAGCCAAGATTATAGTGAAAAACTGTTTTTT.